This TCR beta chain was profiled in a study of post-analysis software for immune sequencing data (dated by TCRdb to the mid-2010s). With regard to the full study: Disease courses on record covered relapsing-remitting, secondary progressive and progressive-relapsing multiple sclerosis, though some patients had no subtype annotation. The patient repertoires were set against under 12 previously published healthy control repertoires from donors whose ages ranged from roughly 6 to 27 years. A subset of samples was prepared in parallel using single-end sample barcoding, then pooled and co-amplified after Illumina adapter ligation.

V is clipped by 2 bases and J by 2 bases, and the sequence between their germline boundaries is 6 bases long. Measured from the cysteine to the phenylalanine, the CDR3 is 13 residues long. The read is trimmed to its CDR3 DNA, 39 bases read in frame from base 1. Preparation of the library involved PCR. The instrument was an Illumina HiSeq 2500. To reduce PCR and sequencing biases, unique molecular identifiers were incorporated into the TCR beta cDNA libraries. Per 1 to 10 million input T cells, roughly 0.5 million cDNA molecules were obtained, such that each molecule approximated one T cell. The patient libraries were prepared and sequenced with the same protocol used for the earlier healthy control dataset. Samples belonging to the same batch were prepared together, multiplexed and sequenced on a shared HiSeq lane. The original methods were these. Raw barcoded reads were processed with MIGEC, discarding single-read molecular identifier groups before consensus assembly and CDR3 extraction. Clonotype tables were post-analysed with VDJtools, and diversity was normalized by down-sampling all datasets to the smallest sample size. Repertoire overlap clustering matched CDR3 amino acid but not nucleotide sequences to correct batch-related cross-sample contamination. In TCRdb, the public reads were trimmed at Q25 with fastp and aligned with MiXCR, with productive beta chains retained. Every entry covers one CDR3 protein and lists the most common genes and DNA from its rows. The V and J calls were not made by the authors but by TCRdb's processing. Here the sample has more than 450,000 distinct CDR3 sequences; under 40% occur a single time. The biggest ten clones account for 4.5% to 7.5% of the sample.

This clonotype turned up a few times. There is no known antigen for this receptor. No qualities accompany the bases; no much larger clone lies one base away. The investigation overall reported the following: The control group was slightly older than the multiple sclerosis patient group. Significantly higher frequencies in patients than in controls were found for a few TRBV segments, including TRBV5-6, TRBV5-1 and TRBV20-1. Strong co-clustering of samples prepared in the same batch was shown by direct clustering with F measure, prompting a batch-effect correction. Normalized Chao1 diversity was significantly lower in multiple sclerosis patients than controls, suggesting substantial peripheral T-cell clonal expansion.

To demonstrate the VDJtools post-analysis software, the study profiled TCR beta repertoires from the peripheral blood of about 13 young patients with multiple sclerosis. The multiple sclerosis patients were children and adolescents ranging in age from 6 to 15 years. The V gene is TRBV12-3 or TRBV12-4 and the J gene is TRBJ2-5; no confident D gene assignment can be made. The receptor's source is a girl under 18 with multiple sclerosis. The sequencing input was blood. The bases read TGTGCCAGCAGTTTACAGGAGCAAGAGACCCAGTACTTC. It is translated as CASSLQEQETQYF.